This T cell receptor (beta chain) was retrieved from a study of T-cell reconstitution after alpha-beta-depleted transplantation in children. The CDR3 totals 15 residues. V was cut by 5 bases and J by 1 base, with 13 bases left in between. Germline CDR1 is SGHTA and CDR2 is FQGNSA. The TCRbeta library was prepared with unique molecular identifiers. MiXCR, run by TCRdb on the PCR reads, gives a single entry per CDR3 protein. The sample contains fewer than 500,000 distinct CDR3 sequences, roughly 43% of which appear only once. This clonotype appeared many times. This clonotype was obtained from a girl between 2 and 10 years old with aplastic anemia, due to receive a stem cell transplant. This rearrangement joins TRBV7-2 to TRBJ2-3, with a tentative D call TRBD1 (6 bases). The source material was PBMCs, sampled before TCRalphabeta/CD19-depleted stem cell transplant. As DNA, the CDR3 is TGTGCCAGCAGCATATCACAGGGTCGCACAGATACGCAGTATTTT. Translation: CASSISQGRTDTQYF.